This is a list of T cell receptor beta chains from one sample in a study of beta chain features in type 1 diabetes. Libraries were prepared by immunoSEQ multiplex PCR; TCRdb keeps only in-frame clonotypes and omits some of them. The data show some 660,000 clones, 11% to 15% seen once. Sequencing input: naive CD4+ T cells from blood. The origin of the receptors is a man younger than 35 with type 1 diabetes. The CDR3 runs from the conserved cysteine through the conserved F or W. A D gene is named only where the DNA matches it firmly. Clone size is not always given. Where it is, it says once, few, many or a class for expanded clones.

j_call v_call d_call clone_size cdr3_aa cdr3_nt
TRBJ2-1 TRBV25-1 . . CASSMAGTYNEQFF TGTGCCAGCAGTATGGCAGGGACTTACAATGAGCAGTTCTTC
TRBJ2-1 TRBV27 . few CASSGWNEQFF TGTGCCAGCAGCGGATGGAATGAGCAGTTCTTC
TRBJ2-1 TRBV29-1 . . CSVSRVSYNEQFF TGCAGCGTTAGCCGGGTCTCCTACAATGAGCAGTTCTTC
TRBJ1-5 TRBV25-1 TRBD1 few CASSETGSSNQPQHF TGTGCCAGCAGCGAGACAGGGAGTAGCAATCAGCCCCAGCATTTT
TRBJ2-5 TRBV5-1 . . CASSARDKGLSQYF TGCGCCAGCAGCGCCCGGGACAAAGGCTTGTCCCAGTACTTC
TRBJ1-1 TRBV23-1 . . CASSQPGAGQANTEAFF TGCGCCAGCAGTCAGCCCGGAGCAGGGCAGGCGAACACTGAAGCTTTCTTT
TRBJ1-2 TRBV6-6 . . CASSSRDLNGYTF TGTGCCAGCAGTTCCAGGGACCTAAATGGCTACACCTTC
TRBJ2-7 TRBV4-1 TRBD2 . CASSQDFRASGRGEQYF TGCGCCAGCAGCCAAGATTTCCGGGCTAGCGGGAGGGGAGAGCAGTACTTC
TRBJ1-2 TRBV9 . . CASSVVDQGVYYGYTF TGTGCCAGCAGCGTAGTAGATCAGGGAGTTTACTATGGCTACACCTTC
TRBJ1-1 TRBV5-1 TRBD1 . CASSPDRGGGMNTEAFF TGCGCCAGCAGCCCCGACAGGGGAGGTGGAATGAACACTGAAGCTTTCTTT
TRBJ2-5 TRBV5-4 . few CASSPREETQYF TGTGCCAGCAGCCCGAGGGAAGAGACCCAGTACTTC
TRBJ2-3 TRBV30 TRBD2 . CAWSPGGGTDTQYF TGTGCCTGGAGTCCCGGGGGGGGCACAGATACGCAGTATTTT
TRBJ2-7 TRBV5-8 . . CASSLETPAVRF TGTGCCAGCAGCTTGGAGACTCCAGCTGTTCGCTTC
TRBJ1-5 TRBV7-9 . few CASSLTGNQPQHF TGTGCCAGCAGCTTAACAGGGAATCAGCCCCAGCATTTT
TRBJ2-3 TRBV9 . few CASSVGGLDTDTQYF TGTGCCAGCAGCGTAGGGGGACTTGACACAGATACGCAGTATTTT
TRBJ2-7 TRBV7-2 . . CASSLVGTEQYF TGTGCCAGCAGCTTAGTTGGCACTGAGCAGTACTTC
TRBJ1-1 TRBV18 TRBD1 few CASSGGQGDEAFF TGTGCCAGCTCTGGAGGACAGGGGGATGAAGCTTTCTTT
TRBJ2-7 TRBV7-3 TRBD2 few CASSLGGDGFREQYF TGTGCCAGCAGCTTAGGGGGGGACGGATTCCGAGAGCAGTACTTC
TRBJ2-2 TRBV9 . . CASSPQGSYTGELFF TGTGCCAGCAGCCCACAGGGTTCGTACACCGGGGAGCTGTTTTTT
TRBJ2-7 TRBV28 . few CASTPGGGDEQYF TGTGCCAGCACCCCCGGGGGAGGAGACGAGCAGTACTTC
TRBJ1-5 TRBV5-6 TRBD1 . CASSLDGTGHQPQHF TGTGCCAGCAGCCTGGACGGGACAGGGCATCAGCCCCAGCATTTT
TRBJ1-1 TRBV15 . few CATSRILSGTPEAFF TGTGCCACCAGCAGAATTCTTTCCGGGACACCTGAAGCTTTCTTT
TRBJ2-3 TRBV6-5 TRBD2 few CASSSRGGNIKDTQYF TGTGCCAGCAGTTCCCGGGGGGGCAACATCAAAGATACGCAGTATTTT
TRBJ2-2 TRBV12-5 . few CASGLVSSGTGELFF TGTGCTAGTGGTTTGGTCTCGAGCGGCACAGGGGAGCTGTTTTTT
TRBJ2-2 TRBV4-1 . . CASSPVTGELFF TGCGCCAGCAGCCCCGTGACCGGGGAGCTGTTTTTT
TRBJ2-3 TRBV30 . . CARSDSSSTDTQYF TGTGCCCGGAGCGACAGCTCTAGCACAGATACGCAGTATTTT
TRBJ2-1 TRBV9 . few CASSGDYNEQFF TGTGCCAGCAGCGGAGACTACAATGAGCAGTTCTTC
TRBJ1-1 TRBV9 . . CASSVAVNTEAFF TGTGCCAGCAGCGTAGCTGTGAACACTGAAGCTTTCTTT
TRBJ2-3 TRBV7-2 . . CASSLGLYTDTQYF TGTGCCAGCAGCTTAGGCCTCTACACAGATACGCAGTATTTT
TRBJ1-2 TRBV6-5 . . CASTLSMGGNYGYTF TGTGCCAGCACCCTCTCCATGGGGGGTAACTATGGCTACACCTTC
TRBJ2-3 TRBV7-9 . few CASSLGPGGSTDTQYF TGTGCCAGCAGCCTAGGTCCAGGAGGGAGCACAGATACGCAGTATTTT
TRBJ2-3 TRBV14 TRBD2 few CASSQEVRSGRFPDTQYF TGTGCCAGCAGCCAAGAGGTTAGGAGCGGGAGATTTCCAGATACGCAGTATTTT
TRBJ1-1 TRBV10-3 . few CAISENTEAFF TGTGCCATCAGTGAGAACACTGAAGCTTTCTTT
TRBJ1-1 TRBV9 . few CASSGQVGNTEAFF TGTGCCAGCAGCGGTCAGGTCGGGAACACTGAAGCTTTCTTT
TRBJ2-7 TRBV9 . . CASSVHGTYEQYF TGTGCCAGCAGCGTGCACGGTACCTACGAGCAGTACTTC
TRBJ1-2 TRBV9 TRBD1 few CASSPRQGWGYGYTF TGTGCCAGCAGCCCTCGACAGGGTTGGGGCTATGGCTACACCTTC
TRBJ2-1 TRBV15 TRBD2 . CATSTRSSGTYNEQFF TGTGCCACCAGCACAAGGTCTAGCGGGACGTACAATGAGCAGTTCTTC
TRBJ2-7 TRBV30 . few CAWSVLQGLRGEQYF TGTGCCTGGAGTGTACTGCAGGGACTTAGAGGCGAGCAGTACTTC
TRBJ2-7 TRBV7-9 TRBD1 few CASSLGDRVEQYF TGTGCCAGCAGCTTAGGGGACAGGGTGGAGCAGTACTTC
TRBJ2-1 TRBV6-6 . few CASSNYNEQFF TGTGCCAGCAGTAACTACAATGAGCAGTTCTTC
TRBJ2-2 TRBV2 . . CASSEIVAGELFF TGTGCCAGCAGTGAAATAGTGGCGGGGGAGCTGTTTTTT
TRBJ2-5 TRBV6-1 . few CASSEGTAETQYF TGTGCCAGCAGTGAAGGCACCGCAGAGACCCAGTACTTC
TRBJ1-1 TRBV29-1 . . CSVSQQSVTEAFF TGCAGCGTCTCCCAGCAGTCTGTCACTGAAGCTTTCTTT
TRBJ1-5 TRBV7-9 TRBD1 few CASSLGTGSLNQPQHF TGTGCCAGCAGCTTGGGGACAGGATCTCTCAATCAGCCCCAGCATTTT
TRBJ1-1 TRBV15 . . CATSRDQLNTEAFF TGTGCCACCAGCAGAGATCAATTGAACACTGAAGCTTTCTTT
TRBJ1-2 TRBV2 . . CASSTDRFGGYTF TGTGCCAGCAGTACCGACAGATTCGGGGGCTACACCTTC
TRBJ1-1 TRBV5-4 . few CASSLPGTDTEAFF TGTGCCAGCAGCTTACCGGGGACTGACACTGAAGCTTTCTTT
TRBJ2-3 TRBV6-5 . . CASSPPGTDTQYF TGTGCCAGCAGTCCACCGGGGACAGATACGCAGTATTTT
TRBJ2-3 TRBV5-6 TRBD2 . CASSLGDYSRADTQYF TGTGCCAGCAGCTTGGGGGACTATTCCCGGGCAGATACGCAGTATTTT
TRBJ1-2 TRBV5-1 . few CASSPRLAAGYTF TGCGCCAGCAGTCCCCGACTGGCTGCTGGCTACACCTTC
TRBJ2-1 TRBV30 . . CAWSAASSYNEQFF TGTGCCTGGAGTGCGGCTAGCTCCTACAATGAGCAGTTCTTC
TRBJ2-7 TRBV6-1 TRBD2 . CASSERGGPGEQYF TGTGCCAGCAGTGAACGGGGGGGGCCGGGCGAGCAGTACTTC
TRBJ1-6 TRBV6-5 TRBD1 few CASRPAGTANSPLHF TGTGCCAGCAGGCCCGCCGGGACAGCGAATTCACCCCTCCACTTT
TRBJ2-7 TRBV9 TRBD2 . CASSAPGLEYEQYF TGTGCCAGCAGCGCACCGGGACTAGAATACGAGCAGTACTTC
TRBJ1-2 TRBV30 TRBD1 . CAWSYTGAGDGYTF TGTGCCTGGAGTTATACAGGGGCTGGGGATGGCTACACCTTC
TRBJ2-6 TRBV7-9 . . CASSWGSSPGANVLTF TGTGCCAGCAGTTGGGGTTCGAGTCCTGGGGCCAACGTCCTGACTTTC
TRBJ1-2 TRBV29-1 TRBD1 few CSVVQGRGYTF TGCAGCGTTGTACAGGGGAGGGGCTACACCTTC
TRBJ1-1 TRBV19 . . CASSLPGALNTEAFF TGTGCCAGTAGCCTGCCTGGAGCCTTGAACACTGAAGCTTTCTTT
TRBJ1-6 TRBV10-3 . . CAISELVQTNSPLHF TGTGCCATCAGTGAGCTAGTCCAAACCAATTCACCCCTCCACTTT